This is a list of T cell receptor beta chains from one sample in a study of T cell responses to AZD1222 COVID-19 vaccine. Generated by immunoSEQ multiplex PCR, the TCRdb table keeps only in-frame clones and is missing some. Altogether about 120,000 clones are present, more than 70% being singletons, with the ten largest covering about 10%. Sample: peripheral blood, taken on day 0 of AZD1222 vaccination. The receptors come from an adult in good health. The CDR3 runs from the conserved cysteine through the conserved F or W. A D gene is named only where the DNA matches it firmly. The listing skips clone size in some rows; elsewhere it reads once, few, many or a size class.

v_call	clone_size	d_call	j_call	cdr3_aa	cdr3_nt
TRBV6-4	-	TRBD2	TRBJ2-1	CASSDKATGTRYNEQFF	TGTGCCAGCAGTGACAAAGCTACCGGGACTAGATACAATGAGCAGTTCTTC
TRBV11-2	-	-	TRBJ1-2	CASSDGTQKLYGYTF	TGTGCCAGCAGCGATGGGACGCAGAAACTCTATGGCTACACCTTC
TRBV4-2	-	-	TRBJ2-1	CASSQDLDGNEQFF	TGTGCCAGCAGCCAAGATTTAGACGGTAATGAGCAGTTCTTC
TRBV27	-	TRBD1	TRBJ2-5	CASSLWTGGTETQYF	TGTGCCAGCAGTTTATGGACAGGGGGCACAGAGACCCAGTACTTC
TRBV18	-	TRBD2	TRBJ2-7	CASSRREVYEQYF	TGTGCCAGCTCACGGCGGGAGGTCTACGAGCAGTACTTC
TRBV10-3	-	TRBD2	TRBJ2-1	CASSAGDYNEQFF	TGTGCCAGCTCAGCGGGAGACTACAATGAGCAGTTCTTC
TRBV5-6	-	-	TRBJ1-1	CASSLTGTDTEAFF	TGTGCCAGCAGCTTAACAGGTACGGACACTGAAGCTTTCTTT
TRBV5-1	-	-	TRBJ1-1	CASSQTVVTEAFF	TGCGCCAGCAGCCAGACAGTTGTCACTGAAGCTTTCTTT
TRBV27	-	-	TRBJ2-1	CASIQGGASWNEQFF	TGTGCCAGCATCCAAGGAGGCGCGAGTTGGAATGAGCAGTTCTTC
TRBV28	-	TRBD2	TRBJ2-7	CASSFSGSVAEQYF	TGTGCCAGCAGTTTCAGCGGGAGTGTAGCCGAGCAGTACTTC
TRBV7-9	-	-	TRBJ1-4	CASSFSGREKLFF	TGTGCCAGCAGCTTCTCAGGGCGGGAAAAACTGTTTTTT
TRBV3-1/TRBV3-2	-	-	TRBJ2-7	CASSQGVYEQYF	TGTGCCAGCAGCCAGGGAGTTTACGAGCAGTACTTC
TRBV2	-	-	TRBJ1-5	CASSDTWGGNQPQHF	TGTGCCAGCAGTGATACGTGGGGGGGGAATCAGCCCCAGCATTTT
TRBV7-2	-	-	TRBJ2-3	CASSFFKEDTQYF	TGTGCCAGCAGCTTCTTTAAGGAGGATACGCAGTATTTT
TRBV19	-	TRBD1	TRBJ1-2	CASRATSRGYEYGYTF	TGTGCCAGTAGAGCAACCTCCAGGGGGTATGAGTATGGCTACACCTTC
TRBV7-2	-	-	TRBJ1-5	CASSPQRGNQPQHF	TGTGCCAGCAGCCCCCAGAGGGGCAATCAGCCCCAGCATTTT
TRBV27	-	TRBD1	TRBJ1-5	CASSGQGNYQPQHF	TGTGCCAGCAGCGGACAGGGTAATTATCAGCCCCAGCATTTT
TRBV29-1	-	TRBD1	TRBJ1-1	CSVEDSRGQLAFF	TGCAGCGTTGAAGACTCAAGGGGGCAGCTAGCTTTCTTT
TRBV9	-	-	TRBJ2-3	CASSVRADTQYF	TGTGCCAGCAGCGTTAGGGCGGATACGCAGTATTTT
TRBV19	-	-	TRBJ2-5	CASSRGIADLQETQYF	TGTGCCAGTAGCAGAGGAATAGCGGACCTCCAAGAGACCCAGTACTTC
TRBV12-5	-	-	TRBJ1-2	CASGGGAVVNYGYTF	TGTGCTAGTGGGGGCGGGGCCGTCGTTAACTATGGCTACACCTTC
TRBV18	-	-	TRBJ1-2	CASSPTLTAEDGYTF	TGTGCCAGCTCACCTACTCTGACAGCCGAGGATGGCTACACCTTC
TRBV6-5	-	-	TRBJ2-1	CASRGLEEQFF	TGTGCCAGCAGAGGTCTCGAGGAGCAGTTCTTC
TRBV3-1/TRBV3-2	-	TRBD2	TRBJ2-7	CASSPSGGKPGEQYF	TGTGCCAGCAGCCCTTCGGGGGGGAAACCGGGCGAGCAGTACTTC
TRBV5-4	-	-	TRBJ2-1	CASSSNWGYNEQFF	TGTGCCAGCAGCTCCAATTGGGGCTACAATGAGCAGTTCTTC
TRBV5-1	many	TRBD1	TRBJ2-3	CASSYGQDTDTQYF	TGCGCCAGCAGCTACGGACAGGACACAGATACGCAGTATTTT
TRBV14	-	-	TRBJ1-4	CASSQEIVWDPEKLFF	TGTGCCAGCAGCCAAGAAATCGTTTGGGACCCTGAAAAACTGTTTTTT
TRBV6-2/TRBV6-3	-	-	TRBJ1-1	CASSLRRLGAGRGLNTEAFF	TGTGCCAGCAGTTTAAGGCGGCTGGGGGCGGGTAGAGGCCTGAACACTGAAGCTTTCTTT
TRBV4-1	-	TRBD1	TRBJ1-4	CASSQGGQGNEKLFF	TGCGCCAGCAGCCAAGGGGGACAGGGGAATGAAAAACTGTTTTTT
TRBV5-6	-	-	TRBJ2-2	CASSTRGRELFF	TGTGCCAGCAGCACCCGGGGGAGGGAGCTGTTTTTT
TRBV7-3	-	TRBD2	TRBJ2-1	CASSLAGGRRSSYNEQFF	TGTGCCAGCAGCTTAGCGGGCGGGAGGAGGAGTTCCTACAATGAGCAGTTCTTC
TRBV7-2	-	-	TRBJ2-7	CASSLAGSSPTYEQYF	TGTGCCAGCAGTCTCGCAGGATCTTCACCTACCTACGAGCAGTACTTC
TRBV6-5	-	-	TRBJ1-1	CASTLGRVTEAFF	TGTGCCAGCACCCTAGGAAGGGTCACTGAAGCTTTCTTT
TRBV2	-	TRBD2	TRBJ2-7	CASSTSGRLHEQYF	TGTGCCAGCAGTACGAGCGGGAGGCTCCACGAGCAGTACTTC
TRBV19	-	TRBD2	TRBJ2-7	CASSLGLAGAVQDEQYF	TGTGCCAGTAGTCTCGGACTAGCGGGAGCAGTTCAGGACGAGCAGTACTTC
TRBV24-1	-	-	TRBJ2-6	CATSQYGANVLTF	TGTGCCACCAGCCAGTATGGGGCCAACGTCCTGACTTTC
TRBV5-1	-	-	TRBJ2-7	CASSLASGWEQYF	TGCGCCAGCAGCTTGGCATCGGGGTGGGAGCAGTACTTC
TRBV5-1	-	TRBD1	TRBJ2-7	CASSPTPSGQGKGEQYF	TGCGCCAGCAGCCCAACTCCAAGTGGACAGGGAAAGGGTGAGCAGTACTTC
TRBV2	-	-	TRBJ1-5	CASSEAGFFSNQPQHF	TGTGCCAGCAGTGAAGCTGGGTTTTTTAGCAATCAGCCCCAGCATTTT
TRBV15	-	-	TRBJ2-7	CATSRDQAYEQYF	TGTGCCACCAGCAGAGATCAAGCCTACGAGCAGTACTTC
TRBV7-3	once	-	TRBJ1-6	CASSLHASNSPLHF	TGTGCCAGCAGCCTTCACGCCTCCAATTCACCCCTCCACTTT
TRBV20-1	-	TRBD1	TRBJ2-1	CSASAPVGQGAFNEQFF	TGCAGTGCTAGTGCCCCCGTGGGACAGGGGGCTTTCAATGAGCAGTTCTTC
TRBV12-3/TRBV12-4	-	-	TRBJ2-7	CASSSHGAYEQYF	TGTGCCAGCAGTTCCCACGGGGCCTACGAGCAGTACTTC
TRBV6-5	-	TRBD1	TRBJ1-2	CASSFGTDVYTF	TGTGCCAGCAGTTTTGGGACAGACGTGTACACCTTC
TRBV9	-	TRBD1	TRBJ1-6	CASSPRGQGGSPLHF	TGTGCCAGCAGCCCCAGGGGACAGGGTGGGTCACCCCTCCACTTT
TRBV4-1	-	-	TRBJ2-5	CASSQVGEQETQYF	TGCGCCAGCAGCCAAGTTGGGGAGCAAGAGACCCAGTACTTC
TRBV30	-	-	TRBJ1-5	CAWSFTKGNQPQHF	TGTGCCTGGAGTTTCACGAAAGGAAATCAGCCCCAGCATTTT
TRBV27	-	TRBD2	TRBJ2-3	CASSQGLVLVPDTQYF	TGTGCCAGCAGTCAGGGACTAGTTCTAGTGCCAGATACGCAGTATTTT
TRBV12-3/TRBV12-4	-	TRBD1	TRBJ1-2	CASSFRDSSGYTF	TGTGCCAGCAGCTTCCGGGACAGTAGCGGCTACACCTTC
TRBV19	-	TRBD1	TRBJ1-5	CASSSRDRGNQPQHF	TGTGCCAGTAGTTCCCGGGACAGGGGCAATCAGCCCCAGCATTTT
TRBV30	-	TRBD1	TRBJ2-2	CAWRGQYTGELFF	TGTGCCTGGAGGGGACAGTACACCGGGGAGCTGTTTTTT
TRBV3-1/TRBV3-2	-	-	TRBJ1-2	CASSQLGPAVHQISYGYTF	TGTGCCAGCAGCCAATTAGGTCCGGCCGTCCACCAAATTAGCTATGGCTACACCTTC
TRBV7-2	-	-	TRBJ2-3	CASGRGGGTDTQYF	TGTGCCAGCGGAAGGGGGGGAGGCACAGATACGCAGTATTTT
TRBV5-1	-	TRBD1	TRBJ2-1	CASSLDRGHVSEQFF	TGCGCCAGCAGCTTGGACAGGGGCCATGTGAGTGAGCAGTTCTTC
TRBV3-1/TRBV3-2	few	TRBD2	TRBJ2-7	CASSQYWGTSALSEQYF	TGTGCCAGCAGCCAATATTGGGGGACTAGCGCGTTGTCAGAGCAGTACTTC
TRBV30	few	-	TRBJ2-7	CAWSKIGLKYEQYF	TGTGCCTGGAGTAAGATTGGGCTGAAGTACGAGCAGTACTTC
TRBV3-1/TRBV3-2	few	TRBD2	TRBJ2-7	CASSNQGRGGYEQYF	TGTGCCAGCAGTAACCAGGGGCGGGGGGGCTACGAGCAGTACTTC
TRBV5-4	few	-	TRBJ2-1	CASSLDTGSYNEQFF	TGTGCCAGCAGCTTGGATACAGGGTCCTACAATGAGCAGTTCTTC
TRBV27	-	-	TRBJ1-1	CASSFGNPNTEAFF	TGTGCCAGCAGTTTCGGGAACCCGAACACTGAAGCTTTCTTT